These T cell receptor beta chains were read from a single sample in a study of T cells in Graves' hyperthyroidism and ophthalmopathy. One entry per CDR3 protein results from TCRdb running MiXCR on the multiplex PCR reads. Of some 460,000 distinct CDR3 sequences in the sample, approximately 14% are singletons; the top ten hold roughly 7.7%. Sample: blood. These receptor sequences come from a woman aged 18-30 years with Graves' hyperthyroidism. Each CDR3 is given with its conserved first and last residue. D genes are given only for firm matches. Size values are once, few and many counts, or a class for expanded clones, and some rows have none.

size	V	J	D	CDR3	DNA
NA	TRBV29-1	TRBJ1-3	NA	CSVSDRALAGNTIYF	TGCAGCGTTTCTGACAGAGCCCTGGCGGGAAACACCATATATTTT
NA	TRBV29-1	TRBJ2-1	TRBD2	CSVVALAGGGYNEQFF	TGCAGCGTTGTAGCACTAGCGGGGGGCGGCTACAATGAGCAGTTCTTC
many	TRBV9	TRBJ1-4	NA	CASSPREWDEKLFF	TGTGCCAGCAGCCCTAGGGAGTGGGACGAAAAACTGTTTTTT
many	TRBV27	TRBJ2-3	NA	CASSFGARGDTQYF	TGTGCCAGCAGTTTCGGGGCCAGGGGTGATACGCAGTATTTT
NA	TRBV20-1	TRBJ2-1	NA	CSARGSPYNEQFF	TGCAGTGCTAGAGGCAGTCCATACAATGAGCAGTTCTTC
NA	TRBV14	TRBJ2-2	TRBD2	CASSRRLAGDTGELFF	TGTGCCAGCAGCCGCCGACTAGCGGGAGACACCGGGGAGCTGTTTTTT
many	TRBV12-3/TRBV12-4	TRBJ1-5	NA	CASSTHSPRQPQHF	TGTGCCAGCAGTACACACAGTCCCCGTCAGCCCCAGCATTTT
NA	TRBV6-1	TRBJ2-7	TRBD1	CASIQGNEQYF	TGTGCCAGCATACAGGGGAACGAGCAGTACTTC
many	TRBV3-1	TRBJ2-2	NA	CASSQEWTVDTGELFF	TGTGCCAGCAGCCAAGAATGGACGGTGGACACCGGGGAGCTGTTTTTT
NA	TRBV9	TRBJ1-6	TRBD1	CASRTGEDSPLHF	TGTGCCAGCCGGACAGGGGAAGATTCACCCCTCCACTTT
many	TRBV12-3/TRBV12-4	TRBJ2-1	NA	CASRPGGRTYNEQFF	TGTGCCAGCAGACCCGGCGGTCGGACCTACAATGAGCAGTTCTTC
few	TRBV13	TRBJ2-1	NA	CASSAFSGGPYNEQFF	TGTGCCAGCAGCGCCTTTAGCGGAGGCCCCTACAATGAGCAGTTCTTC
few	TRBV4-1	TRBJ2-7	TRBD1	CASSQGGQGGYEQYF	TGCGCCAGCAGCCAAGGGGGACAGGGGGGGTACGAGCAGTACTTC
many	TRBV28	TRBJ1-5	TRBD1	CARDRVNQPQHF	TGTGCCCGGGACAGAGTAAATCAGCCCCAGCATTTT
many	TRBV18	TRBJ1-3	NA	CASSPPVGGVGNTIYF	TGTGCCAGCTCACCACCAGTCGGCGGAGTTGGAAACACCATATATTTT
many	TRBV13	TRBJ2-7	TRBD1	CASSLVGTGDEQYF	TGTGCCAGCAGCTTAGTGGGGACAGGCGACGAGCAGTACTTC
few	TRBV27	TRBJ1-2	NA	CASSSLQGIFNGYTF	TGCGCCAGCAGTTCATTACAGGGAATTTTCAATGGCTACACCTTC
many	TRBV2	TRBJ2-7	TRBD1	CASRSRTGGYEQYF	TGTGCCAGCAGATCCCGGACAGGGGGCTACGAGCAGTACTTC
few	TRBV7-9	TRBJ2-1	TRBD2	CASSLFGLVIDEQFF	TGTGCCAGCAGCTTATTCGGACTAGTTATCGATGAGCAGTTCTTC
many	TRBV11-3	TRBJ1-4	NA	CASSSSRTREKLFF	TGTGCCAGCAGCTCGTCCAGAACGAGGGAAAAACTGTTTTTT
many	TRBV5-5	TRBJ2-2	TRBD2	CASSSERGPGTGELFF	TGTGCCAGCAGCTCGGAGCGGGGCCCCGGGACCGGGGAGCTGTTTTTT
many	TRBV7-2	TRBJ2-3	TRBD2	CASSLSSGGTDTQYF	TGTGCCAGCAGCTTGTCTAGCGGGGGCACAGATACGCAGTATTTT
many	TRBV20-1	TRBJ2-7	TRBD2	CSARVAGSSYEQYF	TGCAGTGCTAGAGTAGCGGGATCCTCCTACGAGCAGTACTTC
many	TRBV28	TRBJ2-2	NA	CASSFTNTGELFF	TGTGCCAGCAGTTTTACTAACACCGGGGAGCTGTTTTTT
many	TRBV7-2	TRBJ1-2	TRBD1	CASKNAPGGDGYTF	TGTGCCAGCAAAAACGCGCCAGGGGGAGATGGCTACACCTTC
many	TRBV2	TRBJ2-1	NA	CASSGRATPYNEQFF	TGTGCCAGCAGTGGGCGTGCGACCCCTTACAATGAGCAGTTCTTC
many	TRBV5-1	TRBJ2-1	NA	CASSYLANEQFF	TGCGCCAGCAGCTATTTAGCTAATGAGCAGTTCTTC
NA	TRBV12-5	TRBJ1-1	NA	CASGPYSEAFF	TGTGCTAGTGGTCCATATTCTGAAGCTTTCTTT
NA	TRBV6-1	TRBJ2-4	TRBD1	CASSLRTGEVGIQYF	TGTGCCAGCAGTTTGAGGACAGGGGAAGTGGGCATTCAGTACTTC
NA	TRBV5-5	TRBJ2-3	TRBD1	CASSLIQGNADTQYF	TGTGCCAGCAGCTTGATACAGGGGAACGCAGATACGCAGTATTTT
NA	TRBV28	TRBJ2-1	TRBD2	CASSLGGRVPSDEQFF	TGTGCCAGCAGTCTCGGTGGGAGGGTACCCTCGGATGAGCAGTTCTTC
NA	TRBV12-5	TRBJ2-7	NA	CASGVGSYEQYF	TGTGCTAGTGGCGTTGGTTCCTACGAGCAGTACTTC